One T cell receptor (beta chain) is described in this entry. Germline V gene sequence: CDR1 SNHLY, CDR2 FYNNEI. The CDR3 runs 12 residues. With 4 bases removed from V and 6 bases from J, the gap between germline ends came to 9 bases. Tuberculin skin test and IGRA determined adolescents' latent tuberculosis status at entry. This table comes from immunoSEQ multiplex PCR, and its TCRdb copy is limited to in-frame clones, with some not included. The sample consists of about 44,000 clones, nearly 95% of them appearing once. The sample originates from a study of T cells in tuberculosis. Study-level information: In South Africa, adults with active tuberculosis were compared with IGRA-negative and latently infected IGRA-positive adolescents.

The chain recombines TRBV2 with TRBJ1-2; D might be TRBD1 (5 bases). Input material: PBMCs. This TCR came from a donor between 10 and 35 years old with latent tuberculosis or without tuberculosis infection. The CDR3 DNA reads as TGTGCCAGCAGTGTGGGGGGGAATGGCTACACCTTC. Translated, it gives CASSVGGNGYTF.